This entry lists 15 T cell receptor beta chains sequenced from one sample in a study of tumor-infiltrating lymphocytes in primary liver carcinoma. The investigators made TCR beta cDNA from 400 to 500 ng total RNA, using a constant-region primer. Each TCR beta library was derived from three nested multiplex PCR rounds that employed slightly modified ARM-PCR. Forward primers for TRBV1-TRBV30 and a C-beta reverse primer served the first two PCR rounds, at about 10 cycles each. TCRdb re-called the multiplex PCR reads with MiXCR, one entry per CDR3 protein. This repertoire shows tens of thousands of distinct CDR3 sequences, around 74% found once; its top ten account for less than 20%. Co-extracting RNA and DNA was done with 20-30 mg of unsorted bulk tissue as input. Sequenced material: liver tumor tissue from sampling region 4. Subset specified: tumor region T4, right-lateral pole. These receptors were obtained from a man in his forties with primary liver carcinoma and hepatitis B virus infection.

The rearrangement links TRBV10-2 to TRBJ2-4; D gene ambiguous. CDR1 WSHSY and CDR2 SAAADI come from the germline V gene. V was pared by 9 bases and J by 9 bases, with 15 bases between. The CDR3 is made up of 12 amino acids. CDR3 sequence reads: CASRHQRAIQYF. The CDR3 DNA sequence: TGCGCCAGTAGACACCAAAGGGCCATTCAGTACTTC.

As concerns this clonotype: At one boundary the junction diverges from the germline segment, which might be a read error. The rearrangement joins TRBV28 to TRBJ1-1; 9 positions match TRBD1. Germline CDR1 MDHEN, CDR2 SYDVKM. The CDR3 length is 14 residues. The CDR3 protein is CSSSLDRGVTEVFF. CDR3 nucleotide sequence: TGTTCCAGCAGTTTGGACAGGGGAGTAACTGAAGTTTTCTTT.

A note on this clonotype: One end of the junction varies from germline; a read error may be responsible. The V and J genes are TRBV7-2 and TRBJ1-1, with D possibly matching TRBD1 (6 bases). CDR3 length: 14 amino acids. Germline values: CDR1 SGHTA, CDR2 FQGNSA. The CDR3 here is CASSPNRRDTGAFF. The CDR3 DNA follows: TGTGCCAGCAGCCCTAACAGGAGGGACACTGGAGCTTTCTTT.

This chain links TRBV11-2 with TRBJ2-7; no clear D. V dropped 10 bases and J dropped 2 bases, with 18 bases sitting between them. This CDR3 has 14 residues. Germline values: CDR1 SGHAT, CDR2 FQNNGV. The CDR3 here is CANNLDRQAYEQYV. The CDR3, as DNA: TGTGCCAACAACTTAGATCGACAAGCCTACGAGCAGTACGTC.

Regarding this clonotype: The germline gene is not matched at one end of the junction; a read error may be the cause. This chain connects TRBV5-1 to TRBJ2-1; 13 positions match TRBD2. CDR3 size: 15 residues. Germline assignment: CDR1 SGHRS and CDR2 YFSETQ. The CDR3 DNA sequence: TGCGGCAGCAGCCTAAGACTAGCGGGGGGAGGAGAGCAGTTCTTC. Translated: CGSSLRLAGGGEQFF.

This chain uses TRBV4-2 with TRBJ2-5; D unresolved. This CDR3 is 16 amino acids long. The ends were cut back, 1 base at V and 5 bases at J, with 17 bases in the middle. Germline V gene lookup returns CDR1 LGHNA and CDR2 YNFKEQ. The CDR3, as DNA: TGTGCCAGCAGCCAAGTGTCTAACGGGTTTCATGAGACCCAGTACTTC. It yields the protein CASSQVSNGFHETQYF.

This clonotype has at least ten counts. CDR3 region: CASSEGDRPYEQYF. As DNA, the CDR3 is TGTGCCAGCAGTGAAGGGGACAGGCCCTACGAGCAGTACTTC. V is TRBV2 and J is TRBJ2-7; 8 bases are a match to TRBD1. The germline V gene encodes CDR1 SNHLY and CDR2 FYNNEI. V shed 1 base and J 2 bases; nucleotides not matched to a gene: 1. The CDR3 runs to 14 residues.

This clonotype was detected a few times. The CDR3 carries no conserved terminal phenylalanine or tryptophan, so it likely arises from a read error. V and J are TRBV10-3 and TRBJ1-5; D is unresolved. Germline-derived CDR1 and CDR2 are ENHRY and SYGVKD. The CDR3 is 14 residues long. V was trimmed by 6 bases and J by 10 bases, leaving 19 bases between them. CDR3 in DNA: TGTGCCATCAGCGAGGTACTCCAAGGTCACCCCCAGCATTCT. It specifies CAISEVLQGHPQHS.

For this clonotype: A junction boundary mismatches the germline segment, possibly from a read error. This chain links TRBV28 with TRBJ2-3; D gene unclear. The length of the CDR3 is 14 residues. The germline V gene has CDR1 MDHEN and CDR2 SYDVKM. As DNA, the CDR3 is TGTGCCAGCAGTAAGTCGGTGGTCGCAGATGCGCAGTATTTT. It yields the protein CASSKSVVADAQYF.

Worth noting for this clonotype: The junction differs from germline at one of its ends, possibly a read error. The rearrangement uses TRBV14 and TRBJ2-1; TRBD2 matches 8 bases. The CDR3 totals 16 residues. CDR1 is SGHDN and CDR2 is FVKESK in the germline V gene. Written as DNA, the CDR3 is TGTGCCAGGAGTGCCGTAGCGGGGTGGGTAAACAATGAGCAGCTCTTC. Protein product: CARSAVAGWVNNEQLF.

A word on this clonotype: Without the conserved terminal phenylalanine or tryptophan, this CDR3 likely stems from a read error. This rearrangement joins TRBV6-1 to TRBJ2-1; D is uncertain. Germline CDR1 is MNHNS and CDR2 is SASEGT. The CDR3 length is 15 residues. Trimming shortened V by 5 bases and J by 6 bases, and 17 bases separated the two germline ends. The CDR3 spells CASSLRVKMGNEQFL. As DNA, the CDR3 is TGTGCCAGCAGTTTAAGGGTTAAGATGGGCAATGAGCAGTTCCTC.

By sample share, this clonotype is medium-sized. The J gene is TRBJ2-5, the V gene TRBV5-4, with D perhaps matching TRBD1 (6 bases). The CDR3 has 14 residues. The V and J ends lost 4 bases and 5 bases respectively, with 15 bases between them. The germline V gene encodes CDR1 SGHNT and CDR2 YYREEE (reference sequence). The CDR3 loop is CASSPGQGQETQYF. DNA for the CDR3: TGTGCCAGCAGCCCTGGCCAAGGACAGGAGACCCAGTACTTC.

This rearrangement joins TRBV29-1 to TRBJ2-2, with a tentative D call TRBD1 (5 bases). The CDR3 is made up of 12 amino acids. Trimming cost V 4 bases and J 11 bases, with 14 bases left between them. The germline CDR1 and CDR2 sequences are SQVTM and ANQGSEA. CDR3 in amino acids: CSVGLHTGELFF. In DNA, the CDR3 is TGCAGCGTTGGGCTCCACACAGGTGAGCTGTTTTTT.

For this clonotype: The CDR3 carries no conserved terminal phenylalanine or tryptophan, so it likely arises from a read error. The limits of the CDR3 on the DNA are not certain, so only TCRdb's listed CDR3 is given. The chain uses TRBV11-2 and TRBJ2-7; the table assigns TRBD2, which was not confirmed against the DNA. The CDR3 comprises 15 residues, both ends counted. CDR1 is SGHAT and CDR2 is FQNNGV in the germline V gene. CDR3 in amino acids: CVSSLTLAGASEQYI.

As to this clonotype: Since no conserved phenylalanine or tryptophan closes the CDR3, a read error is the likely cause. V and J are TRBV11-2 and TRBJ2-7; a possible D gene is TRBD1 (5 bases). This CDR3 region has 14 residues. The germline CDR1 and CDR2 sequences are SGHAT and FQNNGV. The CDR3 DNA reads as TGTGCCAGCAGCCCTAACAGGAACTCCTACAAGCAGTACTTA. It translates to CASSPNRNSYKQYL.